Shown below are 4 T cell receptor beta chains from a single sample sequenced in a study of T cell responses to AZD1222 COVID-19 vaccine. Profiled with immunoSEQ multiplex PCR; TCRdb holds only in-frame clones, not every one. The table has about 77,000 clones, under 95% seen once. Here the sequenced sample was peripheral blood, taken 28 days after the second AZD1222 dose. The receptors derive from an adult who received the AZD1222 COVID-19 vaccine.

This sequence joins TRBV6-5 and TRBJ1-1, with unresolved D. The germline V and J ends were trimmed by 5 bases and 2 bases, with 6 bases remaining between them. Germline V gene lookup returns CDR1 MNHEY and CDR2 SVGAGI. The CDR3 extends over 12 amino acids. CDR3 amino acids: CASSPPNTEAFF. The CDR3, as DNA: TGTGCCAGCAGTCCTCCAAACACTGAAGCTTTCTTT.

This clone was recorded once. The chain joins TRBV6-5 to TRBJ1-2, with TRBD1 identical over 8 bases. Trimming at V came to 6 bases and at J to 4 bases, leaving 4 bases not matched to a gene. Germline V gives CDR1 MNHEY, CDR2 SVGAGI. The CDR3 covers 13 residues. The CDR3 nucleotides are TGTGCCAGCAGAAGGACAGGGAGCTATGGCTACACCTTC. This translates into CASRRTGSYGYTF.

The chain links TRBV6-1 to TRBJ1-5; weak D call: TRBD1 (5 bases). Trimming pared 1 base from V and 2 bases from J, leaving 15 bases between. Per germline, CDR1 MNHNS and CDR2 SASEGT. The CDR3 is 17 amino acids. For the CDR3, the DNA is TGTGCCAGCAGTGAAGTCCTTAACGGGGGTGGCAATCAGCCCCAGCATTTT. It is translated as CASSEVLNGGGNQPQHF.

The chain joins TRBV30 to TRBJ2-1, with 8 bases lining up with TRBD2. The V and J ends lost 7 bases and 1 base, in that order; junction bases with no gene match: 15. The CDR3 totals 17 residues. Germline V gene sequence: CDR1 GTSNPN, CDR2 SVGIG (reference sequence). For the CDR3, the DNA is TGTGCCTCGGGGGCGGTAGCGGGAAGAAGGTCCTACAATGAGCAGTTCTTC. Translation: CASGAVAGRRSYNEQFF.